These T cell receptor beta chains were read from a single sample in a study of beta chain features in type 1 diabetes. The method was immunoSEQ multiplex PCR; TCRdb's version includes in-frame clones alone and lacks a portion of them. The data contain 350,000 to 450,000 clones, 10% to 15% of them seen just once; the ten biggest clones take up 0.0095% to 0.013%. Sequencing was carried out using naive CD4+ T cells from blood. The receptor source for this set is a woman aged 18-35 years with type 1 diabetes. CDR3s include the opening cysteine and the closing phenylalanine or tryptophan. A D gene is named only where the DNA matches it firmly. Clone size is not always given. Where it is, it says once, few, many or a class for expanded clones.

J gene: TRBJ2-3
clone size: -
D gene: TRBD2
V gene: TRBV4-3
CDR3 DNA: TGCGCCAGCAGCCAAGGGGCGACTAGCGGGACTTTCACAGATACGCAGTATTTT
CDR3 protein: CASSQGATSGTFTDTQYF

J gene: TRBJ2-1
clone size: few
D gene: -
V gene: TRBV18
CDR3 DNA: TGTGCCAGCTCACCCGCGAGTAACAATGAGCAGTTCTTC
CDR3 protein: CASSPASNNEQFF

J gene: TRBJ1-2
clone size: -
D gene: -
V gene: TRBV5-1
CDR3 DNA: TGCGCCAGCAGCTTGGTCCAGAACTATGGCTACACCTTC
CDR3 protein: CASSLVQNYGYTF

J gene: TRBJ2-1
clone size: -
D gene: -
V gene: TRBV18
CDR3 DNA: TGTGCCAGCTCACCGCGGAGCAGGGGCTTTGGCAATGAGCAGTTCTTC
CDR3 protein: CASSPRSRGFGNEQFF

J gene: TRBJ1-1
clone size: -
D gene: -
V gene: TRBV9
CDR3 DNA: TGTGCCAGCAGCGTAGCTGACAGCCTCATGAACACTGAAGCTTTCTTT
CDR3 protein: CASSVADSLMNTEAFF

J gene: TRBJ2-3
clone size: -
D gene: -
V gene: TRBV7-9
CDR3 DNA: TGTGCCAGCAGCCCGAATTGGCGGGGTGAGGCAGATACGCAGTATTTT
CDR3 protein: CASSPNWRGEADTQYF

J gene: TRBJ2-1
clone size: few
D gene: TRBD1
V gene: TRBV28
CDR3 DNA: TGTGCCAGCAGGTCGGGACAGGCTTACAATGAGCAGTTCTTC
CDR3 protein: CASRSGQAYNEQFF

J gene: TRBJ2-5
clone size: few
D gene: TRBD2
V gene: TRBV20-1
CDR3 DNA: TGCAGTGCTAGGGTTGCGGGGGTGCACTTC
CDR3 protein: CSARVAGVHF

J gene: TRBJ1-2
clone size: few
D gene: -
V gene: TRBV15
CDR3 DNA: TGTGCCACCAGTCCGGACAGCCGAGATGGCTACACCTTC
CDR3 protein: CATSPDSRDGYTF

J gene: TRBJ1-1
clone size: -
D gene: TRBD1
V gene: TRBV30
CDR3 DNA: TGTGCCTGGAGTCCGTTTAACAGGGGACTCACTGAAGCTTTCTTT
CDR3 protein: CAWSPFNRGLTEAFF

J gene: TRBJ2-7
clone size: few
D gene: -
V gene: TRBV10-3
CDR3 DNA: TGTGCCATCAGTTCCCCACACGGACAGTCCTACGAGCAGTACTTC
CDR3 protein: CAISSPHGQSYEQYF

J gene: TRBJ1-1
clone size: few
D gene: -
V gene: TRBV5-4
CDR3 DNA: TGTGCCAGCAGCTTGGCTCAGGTGAACACTGAAGCTTTCTTT
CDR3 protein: CASSLAQVNTEAFF

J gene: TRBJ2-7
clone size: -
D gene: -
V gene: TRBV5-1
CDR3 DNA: TGCGCCAGCAGCTTTGGCAGCTACGAGCAGTACTTC
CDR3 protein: CASSFGSYEQYF

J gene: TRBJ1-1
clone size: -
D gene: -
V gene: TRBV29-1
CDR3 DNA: TGCAGCGTCCGACAGATACTGAACACTGAAGCTTTCTTT
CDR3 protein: CSVRQILNTEAFF

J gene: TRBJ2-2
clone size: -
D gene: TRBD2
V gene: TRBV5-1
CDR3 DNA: TGCGCCAGCACCCCGGGAGGACCAACCGGGGAGCTGTTTTTT
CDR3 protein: CASTPGGPTGELFF

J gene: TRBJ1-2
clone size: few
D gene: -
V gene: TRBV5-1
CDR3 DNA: TGCGCCAGCAGCTTGGACAGGGACTATGGCTACACCTTC
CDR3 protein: CASSLDRDYGYTF

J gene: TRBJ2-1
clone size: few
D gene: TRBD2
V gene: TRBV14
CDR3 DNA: TGTGCCAGCAGCCCTACTAGCGGGAGCTACAATGAGCAGTTCTTC
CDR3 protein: CASSPTSGSYNEQFF

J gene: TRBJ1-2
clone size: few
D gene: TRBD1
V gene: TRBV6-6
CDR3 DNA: TGTGCCAGCATTAGAAGGGACAGGGACGGCTACACCTTC
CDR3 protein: CASIRRDRDGYTF

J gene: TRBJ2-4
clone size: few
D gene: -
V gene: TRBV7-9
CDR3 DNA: TGTGCCAGCGCCTATACCCCCCAACGACTGAACATTCAGTACTTC
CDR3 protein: CASAYTPQRLNIQYF

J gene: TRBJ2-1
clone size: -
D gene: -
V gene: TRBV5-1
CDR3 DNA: TGCGCAAGCAGCTTGGGAGGGGGTCACAATGAGCAGTTCTTC
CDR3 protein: CASSLGGGHNEQFF

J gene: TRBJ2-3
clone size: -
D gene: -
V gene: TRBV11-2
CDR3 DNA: TGTGCCAGCAGCTTAGGAGGAACCTCCACAGATACGCAGTATTTT
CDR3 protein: CASSLGGTSTDTQYF

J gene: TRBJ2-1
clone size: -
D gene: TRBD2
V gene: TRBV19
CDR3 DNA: TGTGCCAGTAGTCCCCGGACTAGCGGGAGGGCCGCTGAGCAGTTCTTC
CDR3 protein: CASSPRTSGRAAEQFF

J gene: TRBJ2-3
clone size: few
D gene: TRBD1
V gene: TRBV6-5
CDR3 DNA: TGTGCCAGCACTCTACGGACAGGGAAGTCAGATACGCAGTATTTT
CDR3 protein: CASTLRTGKSDTQYF